This T cell receptor (beta chain) was captured in a study of shared clonotypes between healthy human individuals. Regarding the study as a whole: It was observed that roughly 5.4% of naive CD4 clonotypes were shared across several donors.

Trimming took 2 bases from V and 5 from J, leaving 12 bases between them. The V gene's germline CDR1 is MGHRA and CDR2 YSYEKL. The CDR3 has 14 amino acids. As for this clone: Its antigen is not known. Other DNA sequences from this sample encode an identical CDR3 as well.

TCRdb keeps only in-frame clones here, not all; method: immunoSEQ multiplex PCR. The table shows roughly 2.1 million clones, with approximately 94% occurring only once. CD45RO-negative, CCR7-selected cells formed the naive CD8 fraction, which excluded terminally differentiated effector memory CD45RA+ cells. The sample taken for sequencing was naive CD8+ T cells from PBMCs. The receptor's source is a man between 18 and 35 years old in good health. Some clones in this sample may be carry-over from other donors' samples. V gene TRBV4-1 combines with J gene TRBJ1-1; D remains unclear. The CDR3 sequence is CASSQFQEGTEAFF. The DNA for the CDR3 is TGCGCCAGCAGCCAATTTCAGGAAGGGACTGAAGCTTTCTTT.